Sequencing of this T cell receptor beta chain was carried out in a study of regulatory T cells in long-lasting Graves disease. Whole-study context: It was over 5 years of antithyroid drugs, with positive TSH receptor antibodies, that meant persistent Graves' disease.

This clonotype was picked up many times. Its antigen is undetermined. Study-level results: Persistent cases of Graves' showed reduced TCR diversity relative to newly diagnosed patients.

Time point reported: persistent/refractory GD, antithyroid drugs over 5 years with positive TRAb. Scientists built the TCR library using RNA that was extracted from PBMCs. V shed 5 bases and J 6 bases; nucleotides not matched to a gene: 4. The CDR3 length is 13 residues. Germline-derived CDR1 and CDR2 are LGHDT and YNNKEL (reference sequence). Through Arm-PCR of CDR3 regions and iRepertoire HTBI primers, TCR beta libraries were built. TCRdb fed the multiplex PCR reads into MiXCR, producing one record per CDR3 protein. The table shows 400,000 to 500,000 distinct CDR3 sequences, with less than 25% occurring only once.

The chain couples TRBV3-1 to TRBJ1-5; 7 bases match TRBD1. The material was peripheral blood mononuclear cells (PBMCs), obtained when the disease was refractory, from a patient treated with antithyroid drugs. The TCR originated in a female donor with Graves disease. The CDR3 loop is CASSNQGGQPQHF. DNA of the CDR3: TGTGCCAGCAGCAACCAGGGGGGTCAGCCCCAGCATTTT. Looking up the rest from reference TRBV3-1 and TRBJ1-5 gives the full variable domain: DTAVSQTPKYLVTQMGNDKSIKCEQNLGHDTMYWYKQDSKKFLKIMFSYNNKELIINETVPNRFSPKSPDKAHLNLHINSLELGDSAVYFCASSNQGGQPQHFGDGTRLSIL.